This T cell receptor beta chain was observed in a study of T cells in Graves' hyperthyroidism and ophthalmopathy. Uncontrolled infections, other autoimmune diseases, pregnancy or lactation led to exclusion of patients. Between the trimmed V and J ends, which lost 0 bases and 2 bases, there was a span of 8 bases. The CDR3 spans 15 residues. From germline, CDR1 is LNHNV and CDR2 YYDKDF (reference sequence). The TCR beta CDR3 regions underwent amplification using RNA transcripts as the source. When the TCR CDR3 underwent first-round RT-PCR, the HTBI primer set was used. One entry per CDR3 protein results from TCRdb running MiXCR on the multiplex PCR reads. In the table there are about 590,000 distinct CDR3 sequences, 12% to 15% of which are singletons.

The V and J genes are TRBV15 and TRBJ1-3; TRBD1 might be the D (5 bases). The sequence derives from a woman in her late teens or twenties with Graves' ophthalmopathy. The material sequenced was blood. CDR3 bases: TGTGCCACCAGCAGAGATCCAGGGACTGGAAACACCATATATTTT. Residues: CATSRDPGTGNTIYF.